This T cell receptor beta chain was obtained from a study of brain T cells in children with intractable seizures. Sequencing was limited to surgery cases with top T cell transcript signatures in brain tissue. Patients received at least one anti-epileptic drug before surgery. The CDR3 spans 19 residues. J lost 0 bases, V lost 3 bases, and 11 bases had no gene match. Germline V gene data show CDR1 as SGHRS and CDR2 as YFSETQ. Clones were sequenced by immunoSEQ multiplex PCR, and TCRdb holds only the in-frame ones, with some missing. The data show tens of thousands of clones, about 92% seen once. Study-wide results and limits: Absence of clones before surgery may stem from lower sequencing depth.

This clone appeared a few times. Antigen: not known. The V call is TRBV5-1, the J call TRBJ1-6; TRBD1 matches at 8 bases. The receptor was isolated from a boy in the first two years of life with tuberous sclerosis and intractable seizures. The input for sequencing was peripheral blood, taken at surgery. CDR3 amino acids: CASSSTIRTGSSYNSPLHF. The CDR3 DNA reads TGCGCCAGCAGCTCGACAATCCGGACAGGGAGCTCCTATAATTCACCCCTCCACTTT. The full variable domain, its missing parts supplied by reference TRBV5-1 and TRBJ1-6, is KAGVTQTPRYLIKTRGQQVTLSCSPISGHRSVSWYQQTPGQGLQFLFEYFSETQRNKGNFPGRFSGRQFSNSRSEMNVSTLELGDSALYLCASSSTIRTGSSYNSPLHFGNGTRLTVT.